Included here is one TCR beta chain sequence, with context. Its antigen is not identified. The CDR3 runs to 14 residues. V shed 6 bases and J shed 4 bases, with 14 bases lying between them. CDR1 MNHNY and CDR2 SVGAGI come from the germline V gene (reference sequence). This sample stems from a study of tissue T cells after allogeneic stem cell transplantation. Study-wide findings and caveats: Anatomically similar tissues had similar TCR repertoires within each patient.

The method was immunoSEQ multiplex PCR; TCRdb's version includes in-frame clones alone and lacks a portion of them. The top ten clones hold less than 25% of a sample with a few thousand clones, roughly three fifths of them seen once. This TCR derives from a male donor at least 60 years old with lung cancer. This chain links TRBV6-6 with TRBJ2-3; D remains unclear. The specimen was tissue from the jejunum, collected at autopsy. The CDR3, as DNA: TGTGCCAGCAGATTGGGAACGTGGGCAGATACGCAGTATTTT. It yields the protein CASRLGTWADTQYF.